Sequencing of this T cell receptor beta chain was carried out in a study of patients and donors after allogeneic stem cell transplantation. Via MiXCR, TCRdb re-called the RT-PCR reads, giving one row per CDR3 protein. This table holds over 350,000 distinct CDR3 sequences, 16% found once. Germline V lookup: CDR1 LNHDA, CDR2 SQIVND (reference sequence). The CDR3 loop spans 15 amino acids. V shed 0 bases and J shed 2 bases, with 8 bases lying between them. This clonotype was sampled from a human donor who was either an allogeneic HSCT recipient or a stem cell or donor lymphocyte infusion donor (not recorded which). It is not recorded whose cells these are; they may come from a transplant donor. What was sequenced was blood, either unsorted or a sorted T cell fraction (not recorded which). The chain is built from TRBV19 and TRBJ2-1; no firm D call. The CDR3 reads CASSIDVPAYNEQFF. CDR3 bases: TGTGCCAGTAGTATAGATGTACCAGCCTACAATGAGCAGTTCTTC.